Listed here are 18 T cell receptor beta chains from one sample, sequenced in a study of control samples from healthy donors and cancer patients. Clones were read by immunoSEQ multiplex PCR, and TCRdb kept only the in-frame ones, dropping some. The profile shows about 51,000 clones, around nine tenths of them singletons. Material: PBMCs. These receptors all come from a man in his forties with colorectal cancer.

This chain uses TRBV15 with TRBJ1-3; TRBD1 might be the D (6 bases). This CDR3 spans 15 amino acids. From germline, CDR1 is LNHNV and CDR2 YYDKDF (reference sequence). V lost 5 bases and J 3 bases, leaving 14 bases between the germline ends. CDR3 sequence (DNA): TGTGCCACCAGCCATGGAGGGGGACATGGAAACACCATATATTTT. Its translation: CATSHGGGHGNTIYF.

The chain combines TRBV10-3 with TRBJ2-2; TRBD2 aligns across 13 bases. Germline lookup yields CDR1 ENHRY and CDR2 SYGVKD. V lost 1 base to trimming and J lost 1 base; unmatched junction nucleotides: 9. The CDR3 extends over 20 amino acids. This chain's CDR3 is CAISELPRLAGGLNTGELFF. The CDR3 DNA follows: TGTGCCATCAGTGAGTTGCCCCGACTAGCGGGAGGCTTGAACACCGGGGAGCTGTTTTTT.

J is TRBJ1-1 and V is TRBV11-2; D gene uncertain. Per the germline V gene, CDR1 is SGHAT and CDR2 is FQNNGV. V was trimmed by 5 bases and J by 1 base, leaving 14 bases between them. CDR3 length: 15 amino acids. CDR3 nucleotides: TGTGCCAGCAGCCTCGGTCTCAGTGGGAACACTGAAGCTTTCTTT. Protein sequence: CASSLGLSGNTEAFF.

The chain employs TRBV9 and TRBJ2-1; D may be TRBD2 (5 bases). This CDR3 contains 17 residues. V was shortened by 2 bases and J by 7 bases, with 22 bases between the two germline ends. Germline V lookup: CDR1 SGDLS, CDR2 YYNGEE. CDR3 amino acids: CASSVAPAGFEINEQFF. CDR3 DNA: TGTGCCAGCAGCGTGGCTCCGGCGGGTTTCGAGATTAATGAGCAGTTCTTC.

The chain joins TRBV5-1 to TRBJ1-1; D uncertain. The ends were cut back, 0 bases at V and 1 base at J, with 10 bases in the middle. Germline loops: CDR1 SGHRS, CDR2 YFSETQ. The CDR3 spans 15 residues. Here the CDR3 reads CASSLAGTPNTEAFF. CDR3 sequence (DNA): TGCGCCAGCAGCTTGGCAGGCACCCCGAACACTGAAGCTTTCTTT.

A few counts support this clone. The chain combines TRBV10-3 with TRBJ2-3; perhaps TRBD2 as D (6 bases). This CDR3 is built from 13 residues. Germline-derived CDR1 and CDR2 are ENHRY and SYGVKD. V shed 9 bases and J shed 3 bases, with 13 bases lying between them. CDR3 in DNA: TGTGCCATAACGGGAGCTTGGACAGATACGCAGTATTTT. This sequence encodes CAITGAWTDTQYF.

The chain employs TRBV28 and TRBJ2-7; 8 nucleotides match TRBD1. The CDR3 is 13 residues long. V gave up 7 bases and J gave up 4 bases; unmatched junction bases: 6. Looked up from germline, CDR1 is MDHEN and CDR2 is SYDVKM. The CDR3 here is CASIPGGAYEQYF. Written as DNA, the CDR3 is TGTGCCAGCATCCCAGGGGGCGCGTACGAGCAGTACTTC.

CDR3: CASSLALDNEQFF. DNA for the CDR3: TGTGCCAGCAGCTTAGCGTTGGACAATGAGCAGTTCTTC. This rearrangement joins TRBV7-3 to TRBJ2-1; D unclear. The CDR3 extends over 13 amino acids. The germline V gene encodes CDR1 SGHTA and CDR2 FQGTGA. Trimming pared 2 bases from V and 5 bases from J, leaving 7 bases between. The entire variable domain, with the rest obtained from reference TRBV7-3 and TRBJ2-1, is as follows: GAGVSQTPSNKVTEKGKYVELRCDPISGHTALYWYRQSLGQGPEFLIYFQGTGAADDSGLPNDRFFAVRPEGSVSTLKIQRTERGDSAVYLCASSLALDNEQFFGPGTRLTVL.

This clone appeared once. The rearrangement joins TRBV24-1 to TRBJ2-1; D not certain. The CDR3 extends over 14 amino acids. The V end lost 2 bases, the J end lost 5 bases, and 9 bases lay between the germline ends. Germline V gene sequence: CDR1 KGHDR, CDR2 SFDVKD. The CDR3 bases are TGTGCCACCAGTGATTCAGGCCGCGACAATGAGCAGTTCTTC. This gives the protein CATSDSGRDNEQFF.

CDR3 amino acids: CSGSGLAGRSSYEQYF. CDR3 nucleotides: TGCAGCGGCTCGGGACTAGCGGGAAGAAGCTCCTACGAGCAGTACTTC. The chain carries TRBV29-1 and TRBJ2-7, with 13 bases lining up with TRBD2. The CDR3 spans 16 residues. The J segment lost 0 bases and the V segment lost 7 bases, leaving 9 bases of the junction unmatched. The germline CDR1 and CDR2 sequences are SQVTM and ANQGSEA.

The chain recombines TRBV4-1 with TRBJ1-1; D gene uncertain. V gave up 5 bases and J gave up 9 bases, with 10 bases separating them. CDR3 size: 11 residues. From germline, CDR1 is MGHRA and CDR2 YSYEKL. The CDR3: CASSYRNQAFF. CDR3 coding DNA: TGCGCCAGCAGCTACCGAAACCAAGCTTTCTTT.

The gene calls are TRBV7-2 and TRBJ2-1, with D tentatively TRBD1 (6 bases). The CDR3 extends over 11 amino acids. Germline loops: CDR1 SGHTA, CDR2 FQGNSA. The ends were cut back, 8 bases at V and 6 bases at J, with 8 bases in the middle. The CDR3 DNA reads as TGTGCCAGCCGGACAGTCAATGAGCAGTTCTTC. This encodes CASRTVNEQFF.

V gene TRBV6-2 or TRBV6-3 combines with J gene TRBJ1-5; the D gene is possibly TRBD1 (6 bases). The CDR3 is 13 residues long. With 4 bases removed from V and 7 bases from J, the gap between germline ends came to 11 bases. Germline V gene data show CDR1 as MNHEY and CDR2 as SVGEGT. The CDR3 DNA sequence: TGTGCCAGCAGTTCGGACAGAAGGCAGCCCCAGCATTTT. Translation gives CASSSDRRQPQHF.

This clone was recorded only once. The chain links TRBV7-2 to TRBJ1-2; D call uncertain. Germline V CDR1 and CDR2: SGHTA, FQGNSA. V lost 8 bases and J 1 base, leaving 5 bases between the germline ends. The CDR3 covers 11 residues. CDR3: CASGSNYGYTF. The CDR3 region has the DNA TGTGCCAGCGGCAGTAACTATGGCTACACCTTC.

The gene calls are TRBV24-1 and TRBJ1-5; no clear D gene. V lost 10 bases and J 1 base, leaving 10 bases between the germline ends. Germline V gives CDR1 KGHDR, CDR2 SFDVKD. The CDR3 covers 13 residues. CDR3 residues: CATAARSNQPQHF. The CDR3 DNA reads as TGTGCCACTGCGGCAAGGAGCAATCAGCCCCAGCATTTT.

This chain's CDR3 is CASSPYRIGAWEKLFF. CDR3 nucleotide sequence: TGTGCCAGCAGCCCTTACAGGATCGGGGCTTGGGAAAAACTGTTTTTT. This chain links TRBV7-8 with TRBJ1-4, with D possibly TRBD1 on 5 matching bases. CDR3 length: 16 amino acids. Between the trimmed V and J ends, which lost 5 bases and 8 bases, there was a span of 21 bases. Germline assignment: CDR1 SGHVS and CDR2 FQNEAQ.

J is TRBJ1-2 and V is TRBV27; no definite D call. Germline CDR1 MNHEY, CDR2 SMNVEV (reference sequence). V gave up 5 bases and J gave up 3 bases, with 13 bases separating them. The CDR3 runs 14 residues. The DNA for the CDR3 is TGTGCCAGCAGTCCCCGGAGACGGGACTATGGCTACACCTTC. It yields the protein CASSPRRRDYGYTF.

The V gene is TRBV19, the J gene TRBJ1-2, with D possibly matching TRBD1 (5 bases). The CDR3 contains 13 residues. Germline V CDR1 and CDR2: LNHDA, SQIVND (reference sequence). V was clipped by 10 bases and J by 4 bases, with 16 bases between them. CDR3 DNA sequence: TGTGCCACCGAATCCAGGGTTTTCTATGGCTACACCTTC. It yields the protein CATESRVFYGYTF.